The 14 T cell receptor beta chains reported below all come from one sample, sequenced in a study of OX40 agonist ivuxolimab in advanced cancers. Sequenced by immunoSEQ multiplex PCR; TCRdb stores in-frame clones only, minus some. The repertoire holds over 60,000 clones, with about nine tenths as singletons. The material sequenced was CD4+ or CD8+ T cells sorted from blood, taken in a trial of the OX40 agonist ivuxolimab. These receptor sequences come from an adult with an advanced solid tumor such as melanoma, head and neck, liver or kidney cancer.

The genes are TRBV29-1 and TRBJ1-2, with 8 bases matching TRBD1. The V gene end was trimmed by 4 bases and the J gene end by 5 bases; junction bases not matched to a gene: 6. In germline, CDR1 is SQVTM, CDR2 ANQGSEA. The CDR3 sequence is 13 residues long. CDR3 DNA sequence: TGCAGCGTTGCAGCGACAGGGGCTTATGGCTACACCTTC. Translating gives CSVAATGAYGYTF.

The rearrangement uses TRBV2 and TRBJ1-1, with D tentatively TRBD1 (5 bases). Germline CDR1 is SNHLY and CDR2 is FYNNEI. The CDR3 contains 16 residues. The V and J ends lost 2 bases and 5 bases respectively, with 18 bases between them. In DNA form, the CDR3 reads TGTGCCAGCAGTGAACTTGGGGGGGGTCTGTTTACTGAAGCTTTCTTT. Translated, it gives CASSELGGGLFTEAFF.

The chain combines TRBV30 with TRBJ1-2; TRBD1 might be the D (6 bases). This CDR3 spans 13 amino acids. V was clipped by 2 bases and J by 7 bases, with 14 bases between them. CDR1 GTSNPN and CDR2 SVGIG come from the germline V gene (reference sequence). CDR3 DNA sequence: TGTGCCTGGAGTAAACAGGGCGAGCTTGGCTACACCTTC. As protein: CAWSKQGELGYTF.

CDR3 loop: CASATDSYNEQFF. CDR3 bases: TGCGCCAGCGCTACAGACTCCTACAATGAGCAGTTCTTC. This chain joins TRBV10-1 and TRBJ2-1; D not resolved. Trimming took off 8 bases at V and 0 bases at J, with 8 bases between the two ends. This CDR3 region has 13 residues. The germline V gene has CDR1 WNHNN and CDR2 SYGVQD (reference sequence).

The chain carries TRBV7-9 and TRBJ2-3; 7 positions match TRBD2. Trimming at V came to 1 base and at J to 6 bases, leaving 7 bases not matched to a gene. The CDR3 sequence is 15 residues long. Germline V gene data show CDR1 as SEHNR and CDR2 as FQNEAQ (reference sequence). CDR3 sequence reads: CASSLGFTSVDTQYF. The CDR3 region has the DNA TGTGCCAGCAGCTTAGGTTTCACTAGCGTGGATACGCAGTATTTT.

This clone was seen just once. The chain links TRBV6-5 to TRBJ2-7; D uncertain. Germline CDR1 reads MNHEY; CDR2 reads SVGAGI. The CDR3 totals 13 residues. V lost 8 bases to trimming and J lost 1 base, with 12 bases between them. The CDR3 spells CASRPDRSYEQYF. CDR3 coding DNA: TGTGCCAGCCGACCAGATCGATCCTACGAGCAGTACTTC.

The chain combines TRBV11-2 with TRBJ2-7; 8 bases align to TRBD2. With 3 bases clipped from V and 6 bases from J, the junction kept 7 bases outside the gene matches. This CDR3 region has 14 residues. The germline CDR1 and CDR2 sequences are SGHAT and FQNNGV. The CDR3 region has the DNA TGTGCCAGCAGCTTGAGCGGGAGCTCCGGCGAGCAGTACTTC. This translates into CASSLSGSSGEQYF.

The chain combines TRBV29-1 with TRBJ2-1, with TRBD1 matching over 10 bases. After removal of 5 bases from V and 8 bases from J, the junction contained 9 bases not matched to a gene. The CDR3 runs 14 residues. Germline V gene data show CDR1 as SQVTM and CDR2 as ANQGSEA. In DNA, the CDR3 is TGCAGCGTTCGAGAGGGACAGGGGATCGATGAGCAGTTCTTC. This gives the protein CSVREGQGIDEQFF.

The chain's CDR3 is CSVAQGNYGYTF. CDR3 DNA sequence: TGCAGCGTTGCCCAGGGAAACTATGGCTACACCTTC. V and J are TRBV29-1 and TRBJ1-2; D possibly corresponds to TRBD1 (5 bases). The ends were cut back, 4 bases at V and 2 bases at J, with 8 bases in the middle. From germline, CDR1 is SQVTM and CDR2 ANQGSEA. There are 12 residues in the CDR3.

The rearrangement joins TRBV15 to TRBJ1-4; perhaps TRBD1 as D (6 bases). This CDR3 comprises 15 residues. The V gene lost 3 bases and the J gene lost 8 bases, with 16 bases spanning the gap. In germline, CDR1 is LNHNV, CDR2 YYDKDF (reference sequence). The CDR3 DNA sequence: TGTGCCACCAGCAGCAGGGGTGCGGATTACGAAAAACTGTTTTTT. It specifies CATSSRGADYEKLFF.

The chain recombines TRBV28 with TRBJ2-7; 11 bases agree with TRBD1. J was trimmed by 3 bases and V by 5 bases; bases with no gene match: 12. There are 17 residues in the CDR3. CDR1 MDHEN and CDR2 SYDVKM come from the germline V gene. DNA of the CDR3: TGTGCCAGCAGTCTACAACACCTCGGGACAGGGGGCTACGAGCAGTACTTC. Its protein is CASSLQHLGTGGYEQYF.

The gene calls are TRBV6-5 and TRBJ1-1; D remains ambiguous. V lost 6 bases and J lost 0, with 8 bases in between. CDR3 length equals 13 residues. Germline V lookup: CDR1 MNHEY, CDR2 SVGAGI. DNA of the CDR3: TGTGCCAGCAGCTCGAGTTTGAACACTGAAGCTTTCTTT. Translated, it gives CASSSSLNTEAFF.

The chain joins TRBV5-1 to TRBJ2-3; D possibly uses TRBD1 or TRBD2 (5 bases each). Looked up from germline, CDR1 is SGHRS and CDR2 is YFSETQ. The CDR3 covers 17 residues. The germline V and J ends were trimmed by 4 bases and 3 bases, with 21 bases remaining between them. The DNA of the CDR3 is TGCGCCAGCAGCCCATCCGGACGGGGCCGAGGGACAGATACGCAGTATTTT. Its translation: CASSPSGRGRGTDTQYF.

The V call is TRBV5-1, the J call TRBJ2-2; 7 bases line up with TRBD1. V shed 2 bases and J 5 bases; nucleotides not matched to a gene: 6. This CDR3 is built from 15 residues. Germline lookup yields CDR1 SGHRS and CDR2 YFSETQ. CDR3 nucleotides: TGCGCCAGCAGCTTCACTCGACAGGGTACCGGGGAGCTGTTTTTT. Amino acids: CASSFTRQGTGELFF. Drawing the rest from reference TRBV5-1 and TRBJ2-2, the complete variable domain is KAGVTQTPRYLIKTRGQQVTLSCSPISGHRSVSWYQQTPGQGLQFLFEYFSETQRNKGNFPGRFSGRQFSNSRSEMNVSTLELGDSALYLCASSFTRQGTGELFFGEGSRLTVL.